The following is a T cell receptor beta chain sequence with its context. V trimming: 3 bases; J trimming: 3 bases; junction bases outside the gene matches: 7. This CDR3 has 15 residues. Per the germline V gene, CDR1 is SGHAT and CDR2 is FQDESV (reference sequence). The method was immunoSEQ multiplex PCR; TCRdb's version includes in-frame clones alone and lacks a portion of them. This sample has hundreds of thousands of clones, with around 87% found just once. The data stem from a study of blood T cell repertoires in COVID-19. The overall study: T cells, B-cell-depleted T cells, or PBMCs supplied cDNA or gDNA.

The sample was peripheral blood. The TCR originated in an older woman with COVID-19, enrolled during active disease. The chain combines TRBV11-1 with TRBJ2-7; TRBD2 aligns across 8 bases. The CDR3 DNA reads TGTGCCAGCAGCTTTAGGCTAGCGGGCCACTACGAGCAGTACTTC. Its protein product is CASSFRLAGHYEQYF.